This TCR beta chain was profiled in a study of tumor and adjacent non-tumor tissue in lung cancer. The template was RNA from unsorted bulk tissue. This non-tumor lung sample came from over 3 cm beyond the tumor edge. Three rounds of nested PCR, following a modified ARM-PCR protocol, produced the TCRbeta library. A single record per CDR3 protein comes from TCRdb applying MiXCR to the multiplex PCR reads. This sample has tens of thousands of distinct CDR3 sequences; roughly 70% occur once, and the top ten carry 28%. Study-wide results and limits: Significantly higher TCR diversity was found in tumor than normal lung.

At least ten counts were recorded for this clonotype. What it binds is not known. The trim removed 5 bases at V and 8 bases at J, leaving 8 bases unmatched. This CDR3 spans 13 amino acids. Germline CDR1 and CDR2: DFQATT and SNEGSKA (reference sequence). The clonotype was recovered from a woman in her forties or fifties with non-small cell lung cancer. Sequencing used distant non-tumor lung tissue. The J gene is TRBJ2-1, the V gene TRBV20-1; 8 bases are a match to TRBD2. The CDR3 DNA reads TGCAGTGCTGGAGGGACTAGTGACGATGAGCAGTTCTTC. It specifies CSAGGTSDDEQFF.